This T cell receptor (delta chain) stems from a study of gamma-delta chains in newborns, infants, children (dated by TCRdb to between 2019 and 2020). Background for the entire study: According to the title of the study, polyclonal expansion of innate gammadelta T cells immediately after birth is driven by microbial exposure. The study examined the way microbial exposure affected innate gammadelta T cell populations in human newborns right after birth.

To note about this clone: What this receptor recognizes is not known. A much bigger clone sits one base away, suggesting this may be a read error. Other DNA sequences in this specimen translate into the identical CDR3.

TCRdb shows the sequencer as Illumina MiSeq. TCRdb recomputed clones from the public reads with CATT; identical DNA rows were then combined. A total of about 5,000 delta-chain clones appear in this sample, about 3% of them only once. Clones ranked in the top ten supply approximately 15% of the sample. Including cysteine and phenylalanine, the CDR3 has 18 amino acids. Just the 54-base CDR3 DNA is kept, in frame starting at base 1. V is cut back by 0 bases and J by 1 base, with 4 bases in the junction unmatched. From a lookup of the germline V gene, CDR1 and CDR2 are GEAIGNYY and EKD. The rearranged chain carries TRDV2 and TRDJ3, with TRDD3 matching 8 junction bases. The origin of this receptor is a child who was a newborn, infant or young child, either healthy, febrile or measles-vaccinated (not recorded which). Sequencing was carried out using blood. At the DNA level, the sequence is TGTGCCTGTGACACCGTACTGGGGGGTTCCTGGGACACCCGACAGATGTTTTTC. This is translated as CACDTVLGGSWDTRQMFF.